The 26 T cell receptor beta chains below were found in one sample sequenced in a study of cytomegalovirus exposure and HLA in healthy donors. Produced via immunoSEQ multiplex PCR; TCRdb's table is partial and in-frame only. Of some 48,000 clones in the sample, 94% were seen once. The sequenced material came from PBMCs. The receptors come from a woman between 18 and 30 years old in good health and CMV-seropositive.

The rearrangement links TRBV2 to TRBJ1-1; 8 bases map to TRBD1. CDR1 SNHLY and CDR2 FYNNEI come from the germline V gene. Trimming cost V 7 bases and J 1 base; bases outside gene matches: 5. The CDR3 is made up of 14 amino acids. The CDR3 DNA is TGTGCCAGCACTAGACAGGGGTGGAACACTGAAGCTTTCTTT. This encodes CASTRQGWNTEAFF. Combining the CDR3 with reference TRBV2 and TRBJ1-1 gives the whole variable domain EPEVTQTPSHQVTQMGQEVILRCVPISNHLYFYWYRQILGQKVEFLVSFYNNEISEKSEIFDDQFSVERPDGSNFTLKIRSTKLEDSAMYFCASTRQGWNTEAFFGQGTRLTVV.

V gene TRBV29-1 combines with J gene TRBJ1-1, with 7 bases lining up with TRBD1. The trim removed 6 bases at V and 0 bases at J, leaving 10 bases unmatched. From germline, CDR1 is SQVTM and CDR2 ANQGSEA. This CDR3 is built from 15 residues. CDR3 nucleotide sequence: TGCAGCGTCGATACGGGACAGCGGATGAACACTGAAGCTTTCTTT. Protein product: CSVDTGQRMNTEAFF.

The V gene is TRBV5-1, the J gene TRBJ1-1; D is uncertain. V dropped 1 base and J dropped 0 bases, with 7 bases sitting between them. Per germline, CDR1 SGHRS and CDR2 YFSETQ. The CDR3 spans 14 residues. CDR3 loop: CASSLTAMNTEAFF. In DNA, the CDR3 is TGCGCCAGCAGCTTGACAGCAATGAACACTGAAGCTTTCTTT.

V is TRBV27 and J is TRBJ2-2, with 7 bases lining up with TRBD1. The CDR3 is 15 amino acids. From germline, CDR1 is MNHEY and CDR2 SMNVEV (reference sequence). V trimming: 7 bases; J trimming: 2 bases; junction bases outside the gene matches: 7. DNA of the CDR3: TGTGCCAGCAAAAGGGGGCAGGTTAACACCGGGGAGCTGTTTTTT. Its protein product is CASKRGQVNTGELFF.

V usage is TRBV7-9 and J usage is TRBJ2-7, with D possibly being TRBD1 (6 bases). The CDR3 has 15 residues. CDR1 SEHNR and CDR2 FQNEAQ come from the germline V gene (reference sequence). The germline V and J ends were trimmed by 5 bases and 1 base, with 15 bases remaining between them. The DNA of the CDR3 is TGTGCCAGCAGCCCTAAGCAGGGGTCGTCCTACGAGCAGTACTTC. Its protein is CASSPKQGSSYEQYF.

The chain recombines TRBV29-1 with TRBJ2-7; 11 nucleotides align to TRBD2. The CDR3 spans 14 residues. Germline trimming cut 8 bases from V and 5 bases from J; bases unmatched to any gene: 11. In germline, CDR1 is SQVTM, CDR2 ANQGSEA. CDR3 amino acids: CSYLPTSGNHEQYF. In nucleotides, the CDR3 is TGCAGCTACCTGCCGACTAGCGGGAACCACGAGCAGTACTTC.

The rearrangement joins TRBV6-4 to TRBJ2-1, with 12 bases matching TRBD2. The CDR3 contains 14 residues. Germline CDR1 and CDR2: MRHNA and SNTAGT. Germline trimming cut 5 bases from V and 9 bases from J; bases unmatched to any gene: 5. CDR3 in DNA: TGTGCCAGCAGTAGACTAGCGGGAGCTTCTGAGCAGTTCTTC. This translates into CASSRLAGASEQFF.

The genes are TRBV9 and TRBJ1-1, with D unclear. The CDR3 runs 13 residues. CDR1 is SGDLS, CDR2 YYNGEE, per germline. V lost 4 bases and J lost 7, with 14 bases in between. The CDR3 protein is CASSPRLDDEAFF. The CDR3, as DNA: TGTGCCAGCAGCCCCAGACTTGATGATGAAGCTTTCTTT.

The chain joins TRBV11-2 to TRBJ2-3; perhaps TRBD2 as D (5 bases). The CDR3 has 18 amino acids. CDR1 and CDR2 (germline): SGHAT, FQNNGV. Trimming removed 1 base at V and 2 bases at J, with 19 bases between. This CDR3 reads CASSLAVRSAAFTDTQYF. CDR3 coding DNA: TGTGCCAGCAGCTTAGCCGTGCGTAGCGCAGCGTTCACAGATACGCAGTATTTT.

The rearrangement joins TRBV2 to TRBJ2-5; tentative D call: TRBD2 (5 bases). Germline V lookup: CDR1 SNHLY, CDR2 FYNNEI. Trimming left V 1 base short and J 2 bases short, with 11 bases between. The CDR3 has 15 residues. CDR3 in DNA: TGTGCCAGCAGTGAAGAAAGGACGGGGCAAGAGACCCAGTACTTC. It codes for CASSEERTGQETQYF.

This chain links TRBV6-4 with TRBJ2-1; TRBD2 might be the D (6 bases). This CDR3 has 15 residues. Germline V CDR1 and CDR2: MRHNA, SNTAGT. V was pared by 5 bases and J by 6 bases, with 17 bases between. In DNA form, the CDR3 reads TGTGCCAGCAGTCGGGACTTAGAGGCCGGCAATGAGCAGTTCTTC. This gives the protein CASSRDLEAGNEQFF.

The rearrangement joins TRBV29-1 to TRBJ2-1; D not resolved. V lost 4 bases to trimming and J lost 4 bases, with 8 bases between them. Germline loops: CDR1 SQVTM, CDR2 ANQGSEA. The length of the CDR3 is 12 residues. The CDR3 sequence is CSVAALYNEQFF. CDR3 DNA: TGCAGCGTTGCTGCACTGTACAATGAGCAGTTCTTC.

The chain joins TRBV19 to TRBJ2-3, with TRBD2 matching over 15 bases. CDR1 LNHDA and CDR2 SQIVND come from the germline V gene (reference sequence). The CDR3 length is 16 residues. The ends lost 5 bases at V and 5 bases at J; junction bases unmatched: 5. The CDR3: CASSRWTSGRVDTQYF. DNA for the CDR3: TGTGCCAGTAGTCGATGGACTAGCGGGAGGGTAGATACGCAGTATTTT.

The chain combines TRBV27 with TRBJ1-1; D may be TRBD1 (6 bases). Germline V gene sequence: CDR1 MNHEY, CDR2 SMNVEV (reference sequence). V lost 6 bases and J 8 bases, leaving 16 bases between the germline ends. The CDR3 spans 13 residues. The CDR3 bases are TGTGCCAGCAGACCTACAGGGCGGGGGGAAGCTTTCTTT. Amino acid sequence: CASRPTGRGEAFF.

V usage is TRBV28 and J usage is TRBJ1-1, with D perhaps TRBD1 (6 bases). The V gene's germline CDR1 is MDHEN and CDR2 SYDVKM. This CDR3 has 15 residues. With 5 bases removed from V and 3 bases from J, the gap between germline ends came to 16 bases. The CDR3: CASSLSGQIHTEAFF. The CDR3 DNA reads TGTGCCAGCAGTCTTTCCGGACAGATCCACACTGAAGCTTTCTTT.

This clone was recorded once. The chain has TRBV30 and TRBJ2-1, with D tentatively TRBD2 (6 bases). V lost 1 base, J lost 0 bases, and 13 bases lay in between. Germline values: CDR1 GTSNPN, CDR2 SVGIG (reference sequence). The CDR3 sequence is 16 residues long. In DNA, the CDR3 is TGTGCCTGGAGTGCCAGCGTGGGGGGCTCCTACAATGAGCAGTTCTTC. Amino acid sequence: CAWSASVGGSYNEQFF.

The chain has TRBV27 and TRBJ2-1; 12 bases match TRBD2. The CDR3 runs 15 residues. Germline assignment: CDR1 MNHEY and CDR2 SMNVEV (reference sequence). The trim removed 5 bases at V and 6 bases at J, leaving 5 bases unmatched. CDR3: CASSALAGGGNEQFF. CDR3 in DNA: TGTGCCAGCAGTGCTCTAGCGGGAGGGGGCAATGAGCAGTTCTTC.

The chain couples TRBV27 to TRBJ2-1; the D gene is possibly TRBD1 (6 bases). Germline values: CDR1 MNHEY, CDR2 SMNVEV (reference sequence). V was cut by 5 bases and J by 9 bases, with 11 bases left in between. The CDR3 totals 12 residues. The CDR3 reads CASSRPGVEQFF. The CDR3, as DNA: TGTGCCAGCAGTAGACCAGGGGTTGAGCAGTTCTTC.

Comments on this clone: At one of its ends the junction is not consistent with the germline gene, which may arise from a read error. The chain carries TRBV7-7 and TRBJ2-1; 11 nucleotides align to TRBD2. This CDR3 is built from 15 residues. Germline lookup yields CDR1 SSHAT and CDR2 FNYEAQ (reference sequence). The CDR3 here is CASSPGLAGGGEQFF. The CDR3 DNA is TGTGCTAGCAGCCCGGGGCTAGCGGGAGGAGGGGAGCAGTTCTTC.

V and J are TRBV7-2 and TRBJ2-7, with TRBD2 matching over 9 bases. With 3 bases clipped from V and 0 bases from J, the junction kept 3 bases outside the gene matches. The V gene's germline CDR1 is SGHTA and CDR2 FQGNSA. The CDR3 consists of 15 residues. CDR3 residues: CASSLRAGGSYEQYF. The DNA for the CDR3 is TGTGCCAGCAGCTTGAGAGCGGGAGGCTCCTACGAGCAGTACTTC.

The chain recombines TRBV11-2 with TRBJ2-1; D may be TRBD2 (6 bases). Germline values: CDR1 SGHAT, CDR2 FQNNGV. Trimming left V 4 bases short and J 2 bases short, with 12 bases between. The CDR3 runs to 15 residues. The CDR3 reads CASSSFRETYNEQFF. CDR3 nucleotides: TGTGCCAGCAGCTCGTTTCGGGAGACCTACAATGAGCAGTTCTTC.

The rearrangement joins TRBV28 to TRBJ1-3, with D unresolved. V lost 2 bases, J lost 0 bases, and 5 bases lay in between. CDR1 and CDR2 (germline): MDHEN, SYDVKM. This CDR3 has 14 residues. The CDR3, as DNA: TGTGCCAGCAGTTTAGCAGGCTCTGGAAACACCATATATTTT. It encodes CASSLAGSGNTIYF.

The CDR3 here is CASSFRLADTQYF. The CDR3 DNA follows: TGTGCCAGCAGTTTCCGACTAGCAGATACGCAGTATTTT. The V and J genes are TRBV28 and TRBJ2-3; a possible D gene is TRBD2 (6 bases). Trimming removed 3 bases from V and 4 bases from J, with 8 bases in between. CDR1 and CDR2 from the germline V gene are MDHEN and SYDVKM. There are 13 residues in the CDR3.

The chain recombines TRBV6-1 with TRBJ2-1, with 10 nucleotides matching TRBD2. In germline, CDR1 is MNHNS, CDR2 SASEGT. This CDR3 region has 15 residues. The ends lost 6 bases at V and 6 bases at J; junction bases unmatched: 8. CDR3 in DNA: TGTGCCAGCAGCCCGAGCGGGAGGGCCTCCAATGAGCAGTTCTTC. This codes for CASSPSGRASNEQFF.

The chain joins TRBV29-1 to TRBJ1-1; TRBD1 aligns across 8 bases. Germline V gives CDR1 SQVTM, CDR2 ANQGSEA. Unmatched junction bases numbered 8, after V lost 7 bases and J lost 4 bases. The CDR3 is 13 residues long. Here the CDR3 reads CSATDRVGTEAFF. The CDR3 DNA sequence: TGCAGCGCAACGGACAGGGTGGGCACTGAAGCTTTCTTT.

This sequence joins TRBV18 and TRBJ1-2; 9 nucleotides line up with TRBD1. In germline, CDR1 is KGHSH, CDR2 LQKENI. Trimming took 3 bases from V and 2 from J; bases not matched to a gene: 1. The CDR3 consists of 14 residues. CDR3 sequence (DNA): TGTGCCAGCTCACCGGACAGGGGCAACTATGGCTACACCTTC. This encodes CASSPDRGNYGYTF.